This is a list of T cell receptor beta chains from one sample in a study of identical twins. TCRdb re-called the 5' RACE reads with MiXCR, one entry per CDR3 protein. The sample carries 1.5 million to 2 million distinct CDR3 sequences, 32% recorded once. Material for sequencing was cord blood. The receptors derive from a newborn girl in good health. Both conserved end residues are part of each CDR3. A D gene is named only where the DNA matches it firmly. For some rows the clone size is stated as once, few or many, or as a class when expanded; others skip it.

TRBJ1-6	-	15	TRBV11-2	-	TGTGCCAGCAGCTTAGACCCTAGTCTAAATTCACCCCTCCACTTT	CASSLDPSLNSPLHF
TRBJ2-1	-	12	TRBV2	-	TGTGCCAGCAGTGAGTGGCGGGGCGAGCAGTTCTTC	CASSEWRGEQFF
TRBJ2-5	TRBD2	18	TRBV3-1	-	TGTGCCAGCAGAGCTCGACTAGCGGGGGCCCGAAACGAAGAGACCCAGTACTTC	CASRARLAGARNEETQYF
TRBJ2-1	TRBD2	19	TRBV20-1	-	TGCAGTGCTAGAGATTGGGGACTAGCGGAGGGGAGCTCCTACAATGAGCAGTTCTTC	CSARDWGLAEGSSYNEQFF
TRBJ2-6	-	15	TRBV3-1	many	TGTGCCAGCAGCCTCCCTAACTCTGGGGCCAACGTCCTGACTTTC	CASSLPNSGANVLTF
TRBJ2-7	TRBD2	14	TRBV6-2/TRBV6-3	many	TGTGCCAGCAGTTACTCTGCTAGCGGCGTCGAGCAGTACTTC	CASSYSASGVEQYF
TRBJ2-7	-	13	TRBV29-1	few	TGCAGCGTTGGCAATCCCGGGATATACGAGCAGTACTTC	CSVGNPGIYEQYF
TRBJ1-2	-	15	TRBV27	-	TGTGCCAGCAGTCCCTTTTCGATCGGGGACTATGGCTACACCTTC	CASSPFSIGDYGYTF
TRBJ2-3	TRBD2	16	TRBV25-1	-	TGTGCCAGCAGTGAAGGGGGACTAGCGGGAACAGATACGCAGTATTTT	CASSEGGLAGTDTQYF
TRBJ1-6	-	15	TRBV14	few	TGTGCCAGCAGCCAAGTAACAGGATCTAATTCACCCCTCCACTTT	CASSQVTGSNSPLHF
TRBJ1-2	-	13	TRBV25-1	-	TGTGCCAGCAGTGAAGGGGCCCCCTATGGCTACACCTTC	CASSEGAPYGYTF
TRBJ2-3	TRBD2	15	TRBV20-1	-	TGCAGTGCTACCGGGACTAGCGGGACAGCGGATACGCAGTATTTT	CSATGTSGTADTQYF
TRBJ1-2	-	13	TRBV10-3	few	TGTGCCATCAGTCCAGGGGCGAACTATGGCTACACCTTC	CAISPGANYGYTF
TRBJ2-1	-	14	TRBV4-2	few	TGTGCCAGCAGCCAAGAGTTAGGGGAGAGGGAGCAGTTCTTC	CASSQELGEREQFF
TRBJ1-1	-	12	TRBV20-1	-	TGCAGTGCTACTGACCCTAACACTGAAGCTTTCTTT	CSATDPNTEAFF
TRBJ1-5	TRBD1	16	TRBV20-1	-	TGCAGTGCTAGCCCCGCCAGGGGGAAGGGCAATCAGCCCCAGCATTTT	CSASPARGKGNQPQHF
TRBJ2-4	-	15	TRBV5-5	few	TGTGCCAGCAGCTTGGCAGATCTAGCCAAAAACATTCAGTACTTC	CASSLADLAKNIQYF
TRBJ1-5	TRBD1	14	TRBV2	-	TGTGCCAGCACTCGGGACAGGGGCAATCAGCCCCAGCATTTT	CASTRDRGNQPQHF
TRBJ2-7	-	13	TRBV5-1	many	TGCGCCAGCAGCTTGGAACAGTTCTACGAGCAGTACTTC	CASSLEQFYEQYF
TRBJ2-2	TRBD1	11	TRBV20-1	-	TGCAGTGCTCAGGGGGCCCGGGAGCTGTTTTTT	CSAQGARELFF
TRBJ2-3	TRBD2	15	TRBV20-1	-	TGCAGTGCTAGGGTAGCGGGAGGAGGCACAGATACGCAGTATTTT	CSARVAGGGTDTQYF
TRBJ2-5	TRBD2	19	TRBV7-2	-	TGTGCCAGCAGCTTAGCGCGAGATACTAGCGGGAGAAAATACAATGAGCAGTACTTC	CASSLARDTSGRKYNEQYF
TRBJ2-2	TRBD1	16	TRBV5-1	-	TGCGCCAGCAGCCAAACCGGGACAGACAACACCGGGGAGCTGTTTTTT	CASSQTGTDNTGELFF
TRBJ1-5	TRBD1	17	TRBV27	many	TGTGCCAGCAGCTTTCGTAGTGTAAGGACAGGGAATCAGCCCCAGCATTTT	CASSFRSVRTGNQPQHF
TRBJ2-2	-	12	TRBV7-9	-	TGTGCCAGCAGCCGGCCCACCGGGGAGCTGTTTTTT	CASSRPTGELFF
TRBJ1-6	-	14	TRBV25-1	-	TGTGCCAGCAGTCGGGGGGACCTTCTTTCACCCCTCCACTTT	CASSRGDLLSPLHF
TRBJ1-1	-	13	TRBV15	few	TGTGCCACCGGTAGGTTCCCGAGGACTGAAGCTTTCTTT	CATGRFPRTEAFF
TRBJ1-1	-	14	TRBV9	-	TGTGCCAGCAGCGTAAACAGGGCGAACACTGAAGCTTTCTTT	CASSVNRANTEAFF
TRBJ2-7	-	13	TRBV27	few	TGTGCCAGCAGTTTGAGGGAATACTACGAGCAGTACTTC	CASSLREYYEQYF
TRBJ2-3	-	14	TRBV20-1	few	TGCAGTGCTAGTCCAGGGACTAGCACAGATACGCAGTATTTT	CSASPGTSTDTQYF
TRBJ2-3	-	13	TRBV7-8	few	TGTGCCAGCAGCCTGACAATCACAGATACGCAGTATTTT	CASSLTITDTQYF
TRBJ2-5	-	10	TRBV13	-	TGTGCCAGCAGGCAAGCTGGGCAGTACTTC	CASRQAGQYF
TRBJ2-3	-	14	TRBV5-1	-	TGCGCCAGCAGCGCAGCGACTAGTGCAGATACGCAGTATTTT	CASSAATSADTQYF
TRBJ2-7	-	13	TRBV7-2	many	TGTGCCAGCAGCTTAGCGGGACACTACGAGCAGTACTTC	CASSLAGHYEQYF
TRBJ2-7	TRBD2	16	TRBV12-5	few	TGTGCTAGTGGTTTGGTACTAGCGGGGGGGCCCAACGAGCAGTACTTC	CASGLVLAGGPNEQYF
TRBJ2-7	-	13	TRBV30	-	TGTGCCTGGACAATAGGCCTTCCTAACGAGCAGTACTTC	CAWTIGLPNEQYF
TRBJ2-3	TRBD2	15	TRBV12-3/TRBV12-4	few	TGTGCCAGGGCTAGCGGGATCACTAGCACAGATACGCAGTATTTT	CARASGITSTDTQYF
TRBJ2-1	TRBD2	17	TRBV5-1	-	TGCGCCAGCCGGTACGTCGGACTAACTAGCGGGAACAATGAGCAGTTCTTC	CASRYVGLTSGNNEQFF
TRBJ1-1	-	16	TRBV25-1	-	TGTGCCAGCAGTGAATCCCTGGGACCTGGGAGCACTGAAGCTTTCTTT	CASSESLGPGSTEAFF
TRBJ2-1	-	17	TRBV21-1	-	TGTGCCAGCAGCAAAGGGGGAAGCGGGGTGAATCTCAGTGAGCAGTTCTTC	CASSKGGSGVNLSEQFF